This T cell receptor (beta chain) comes out of a study of T-cell memory formation after mild COVID-19. TCRdb ran MiXCR on the 5' RACE reads and lists one entry per CDR3 protein. The table has under 250,000 distinct CDR3 sequences, over 15% seen once. The TCR originated in an adult woman who had mild COVID-19 (a few samples of this study predate the infection). Cell type and time point are not known. Source material: PBMCs or a T cell subset sorted from them (not recorded which).

The CDR3 nucleotides are TGTGCCAGCAGCTTGGCGGGTCTGCTGAACACTGAAGCTTTCTTT. This encodes CASSLAGLLNTEAFF. J is TRBJ1-1 and V is TRBV5-4, with unresolved D. The V end was cut by 0 bases, the J end by 0 bases, with 9 bases between. Germline CDR1 SGHNT, CDR2 YYREEE (reference sequence). The CDR3 covers 15 residues.